The clone carrying this TCR beta chain has ten or more counts. The authors produced cDNA by 5'RACE using 10-nucleotide random UMIs. TCRdb reprocessed the 5' RACE reads via MiXCR and lists one record per CDR3 protein. The top ten clones hold about 1.2% of a sample with about 120,000 distinct CDR3 sequences, roughly 3.2% of them seen once. This record belongs to a study of neurological immune-mediated disorders. This receptor was taken from a young woman with multiple sclerosis. Sequences were obtained from PBMCs.

Here the CDR3 reads CAHLGGYGYTF. In nucleotides, the CDR3 is TGTGCCCACCTGGGTGGCTATGGCTACACCTTC. V gene TRBV21-1 combines with J gene TRBJ1-2. TRBV21-1 is an annotated pseudogene. The CDR3 is 11 amino acids.